The T cell receptor beta chain under discussion was sequenced for a study of blood T cell repertoires in COVID-19. Study-wide background: Sample material is recorded as cDNA or gDNA derived from T cells, B-cell-depleted T cells, or PBMCs.

Using immunoSEQ multiplex PCR, the repertoire was profiled, and TCRdb retains in-frame clones only, with some absent. Counted here are about 130,000 clones, roughly four fifths occurring once; the ten biggest clones make up 9.5% to 15%. This clonotype was sampled from a human donor in a cohort sampled during active COVID-19. Sequences were obtained from peripheral blood.

The CDR3 reads CASSLVGTDYGYTF. CDR3 nucleotides: TGTGCCAGCAGCTTGGTTGGGACAGACTATGGCTACACCTTC. The V and J genes are TRBV5-6 and TRBJ1-2; TRBD1 aligns across 7 bases. The CDR3 is made up of 14 amino acids. V lost 0 bases to trimming and J lost 3 bases; unmatched junction nucleotides: 2. In germline, CDR1 is SGHDT, CDR2 YYEEEE.